The 20 T cell receptor beta chains presented below share a single source sample, sequenced in a study of blood T cells in healthy people across ages. For the second PCR, which ran for about 7 to 11 cycles, a sample-barcoded 5' primer and a J-beta primer mix were used. TCRdb reprocessed the 5' RACE reads with MiXCR, giving one entry per CDR3 protein. The table has 700,000 or so distinct CDR3 sequences, about a fifth seen once. Source material: blood. Receptors were obtained from a man aged 65-85 years in good health.

This chain joins TRBV5-4 and TRBJ1-1, with 12 bases lining up with TRBD1. With V trimmed by 2 bases and J by 6 bases, 2 bases remained unmatched. The germline V gene has CDR1 SGHNT and CDR2 YYREEE (reference sequence). The CDR3 sequence is 14 residues long. This CDR3 is CASSFRDRGPEAFF. The CDR3 bases are TGTGCCAGCAGCTTCCGGGACAGGGGGCCTGAAGCTTTCTTT.

The chain is built from TRBV2 and TRBJ2-7; 10 bases are shared with TRBD1. CDR3 length: 15 residues. Germline assignment: CDR1 SNHLY and CDR2 FYNNEI. Germline trimming cut 1 base from V and 6 bases from J; bases unmatched to any gene: 6. The CDR3 loop is CASSEDGTGALEQYF. The CDR3 region has the DNA TGTGCCAGCAGTGAAGACGGGACAGGGGCCCTCGAGCAGTACTTC.

This clonotype has just a few counts. The J gene is TRBJ1-1, the V gene TRBV12-3 or TRBV12-4, with D possibly being TRBD1 (6 bases). This CDR3 has 13 amino acids. V dropped 8 bases and J dropped 3 bases, with 13 bases sitting between them. The CDR3 region has the DNA TGTGCCAGCGGGCCCCAGGGGTACACTGAAGCTTTCTTT. Translating gives CASGPQGYTEAFF.

The chain's CDR3 is CSARVFGGYTF. Written as DNA, the CDR3 is TGCAGTGCTAGAGTCTTTGGCGGCTACACCTTC. The chain recombines TRBV20-1 with TRBJ1-2; no reliable D call. The CDR3 runs to 11 residues. CDR1 DFQATT and CDR2 SNEGSKA come from the germline V gene (reference sequence). V lost 1 base and J lost 8, with 8 bases in between.

This clonotype has more than one count but fewer than ten. The CDR3 is CASSSSGLTYNEQFF. DNA for the CDR3: TGTGCCAGCAGCTCATCGGGACTTACTTACAATGAGCAGTTCTTC. The chain couples TRBV5-6 to TRBJ2-1, with a tentative D call TRBD2 (6 bases). The V and J ends lost 3 bases and 4 bases respectively, with 14 bases between them. Germline-derived CDR1 and CDR2 are SGHDT and YYEEEE. The CDR3 has 15 amino acids.

This clonotype was detected only a few times. The rearrangement links TRBV10-3 to TRBJ2-1; TRBD1 matches 8 bases. Germline V CDR1 and CDR2: ENHRY, SYGVKD. The CDR3 is 15 residues long. With V trimmed by 1 base and J by 9 bases, 8 bases remained unmatched. This CDR3 reads CAISEFVGQAGEQFF. The CDR3 DNA is TGTGCCATCAGTGAGTTTGTGGGACAGGCAGGTGAGCAGTTCTTC.

This clonotype showed up just a few times. The chain links TRBV29-1 to TRBJ2-3; the match to TRBD2 covers 8 bases. This CDR3 has 15 amino acids. The germline gives CDR1 SQVTM, CDR2 ANQGSEA. Unmatched junction bases numbered 15, after V lost 7 bases and J lost 6 bases. CDR3 in DNA: TGCAGCGGTACACGCGGGGGGACGGGAGGCGATACGCAGTATTTT. This translates into CSGTRGGTGGDTQYF.

This clonotype occurred a few times. The rearrangement links TRBV20-1 to TRBJ1-2, with 9 bases identical to TRBD1. CDR3 length: 16 residues. V shed 2 bases, J shed 2 bases, and the junction held 9 bases outside the gene matches. Germline lookup yields CDR1 DFQATT and CDR2 SNEGSKA (reference sequence). CDR3 loop: CSARRTGASMNYGYTF. The CDR3 DNA sequence: TGCAGTGCTAGAAGGACAGGGGCCTCTATGAACTATGGCTACACCTTC.

This clonotype was found many times. This sequence joins TRBV3-1 and TRBJ2-3; D is undetermined. Germline V gives CDR1 LGHDT, CDR2 YNNKEL (reference sequence). V lost 0 bases and J 8 bases, leaving 6 bases between the germline ends. The CDR3 sequence is 12 residues long. CDR3 protein: CASSQDLGTQYF. CDR3 sequence (DNA): TGTGCCAGCAGCCAAGATCTTGGTACGCAGTATTTT.

This chain links TRBV5-1 with TRBJ2-5; a possible D gene is TRBD2 (6 bases). Trimming stripped 0 bases from V and 4 bases from J, with 19 bases between. CDR3 size: 17 residues. The germline gives CDR1 SGHRS, CDR2 YFSETQ. This CDR3 is CASSLGQGLPSGETQYF. DNA of the CDR3: TGCGCCAGCAGCTTGGGGCAGGGACTCCCCTCGGGAGAGACCCAGTACTTC.

V is TRBV2 and J is TRBJ2-5; 12 bases line up with TRBD2. The V and J ends lost 10 bases and 2 bases, in that order; junction bases with no gene match: 8. Germline values: CDR1 SNHLY, CDR2 FYNNEI. The CDR3 totals 15 residues. CDR3 DNA: TGTGCCACCAAGGGGACTAGCGGGTTGCAAGAGACCCAGTACTTC. Protein product: CATKGTSGLQETQYF.

This clonotype was picked up a small number of times. This rearrangement joins TRBV27 to TRBJ2-7, with TRBD1 matching 8 bases. Germline lookup yields CDR1 MNHEY and CDR2 SMNVEV (reference sequence). The CDR3 loop spans 16 amino acids. V was pared by 5 bases and J by 2 bases, with 11 bases of the junction left unmatched. CDR3 residues: CASSRDGGTGAYEQYF. In DNA form, the CDR3 reads TGTGCCAGCAGTCGCGATGGGGGGACAGGAGCCTACGAGCAGTACTTC.

This clonotype was counted only a few times. The rearrangement uses TRBV29-1 and TRBJ2-7; D is perhaps TRBD1 (7 bases). With the DNA end fitting TRBJ2-1 better, the J assignment may be wrong. The CDR3 is made up of 12 amino acids. CDR1 is SQVTM, CDR2 ANQGSEA, per germline. The CDR3 region has the DNA TGCAGCACGCGACCAGGGGGAGGTGAGCAGTTCTTC. This gives the protein CSTRPGGGEQFF.

The J gene is TRBJ2-7, the V gene TRBV4-3; 11 positions match TRBD1. Germline V gene sequence: CDR1 LGHNA, CDR2 YSLEER. This CDR3 contains 17 residues. V lost 0 bases and J lost 4; bases outside the gene matches: 8. The CDR3 sequence: CASSQDCAGQGAYEQYV. CDR3 nucleotides: TGCGCCAGCAGCCAAGATTGTGCTGGACAGGGGGCTTACGAGCAGTACGTC.

This clonotype appeared a few times. This chain links TRBV6-6 with TRBJ2-7, with 8 positions matching TRBD1. The CDR3 consists of 16 residues. The trim removed 5 bases at V and 4 bases at J, leaving 13 bases unmatched. Germline lookup yields CDR1 MNHNY and CDR2 SVGAGI (reference sequence). The CDR3 reads CASSPTGTGGWYEQYF. In DNA form, the CDR3 reads TGTGCCAGCAGTCCGACCGGGACAGGAGGATGGTACGAGCAGTACTTC.

In this sample, this clonotype turned up a few times. The V call is TRBV20-1, the J call TRBJ1-1, with TRBD1 identical over 7 bases. CDR1 and CDR2 (germline): DFQATT, SNEGSKA (reference sequence). This CDR3 has 13 amino acids. After removal of 6 bases from V and 7 bases from J, the junction contained 11 bases not matched to a gene. The CDR3 DNA reads TGCAGTGCGGAAGGCACAGGGGCCGATGAAGCTTTCTTT. This translates into CSAEGTGADEAFF.

For the CDR3, the DNA is TGCGCCAGCAGCTTGGTGACTTTTCACAATGAGCAGTTCTTC. This translates into CASSLVTFHNEQFF. This sequence joins TRBV5-1 and TRBJ2-1; D not certain. Trimming took 0 bases from V and 5 from J, leaving 9 bases between them. CDR1 is SGHRS, CDR2 YFSETQ, per germline. The CDR3 length is 14 residues.

A few counts support this clonotype. The chain has TRBV24-1 and TRBJ2-3, with 7 bases matching TRBD1. CDR3 size: 16 residues. The germline CDR1 and CDR2 sequences are KGHDR and SFDVKD. Trimming cost V 3 bases and J 0 bases; bases outside gene matches: 5. The CDR3 bases are TGTGCCACCAGTGATCTATCGACAGGGAGCACAGATACGCAGTATTTT. It codes for CATSDLSTGSTDTQYF.

This clonotype showed up just a few times. The chain links TRBV28 to TRBJ1-2; maybe TRBD1 (6 bases). In germline, CDR1 is MDHEN, CDR2 SYDVKM. This CDR3 has 12 residues. Trimming stripped 5 bases from V and 8 bases from J, with 12 bases between. CDR3 nucleotides: TGTGCCAGCAGTAGGACAGTCTGGGGCTACACCTTC. This gives the protein CASSRTVWGYTF.

This clonotype was detected a few times. CDR3 residues: CASSGSGRRKQETQYF. The CDR3 DNA reads TGTGCCAGCAGTGGTAGCGGGAGGAGGAAACAAGAGACCCAGTACTTC. The V gene is TRBV6-1, the J gene TRBJ2-7; 10 positions agree with TRBD2. The tail of the sequence fits TRBJ2-5 better, so the J call may be wrong. CDR1 and CDR2 from the germline V gene are MNHNS and SASEGT. The CDR3 covers 16 residues.